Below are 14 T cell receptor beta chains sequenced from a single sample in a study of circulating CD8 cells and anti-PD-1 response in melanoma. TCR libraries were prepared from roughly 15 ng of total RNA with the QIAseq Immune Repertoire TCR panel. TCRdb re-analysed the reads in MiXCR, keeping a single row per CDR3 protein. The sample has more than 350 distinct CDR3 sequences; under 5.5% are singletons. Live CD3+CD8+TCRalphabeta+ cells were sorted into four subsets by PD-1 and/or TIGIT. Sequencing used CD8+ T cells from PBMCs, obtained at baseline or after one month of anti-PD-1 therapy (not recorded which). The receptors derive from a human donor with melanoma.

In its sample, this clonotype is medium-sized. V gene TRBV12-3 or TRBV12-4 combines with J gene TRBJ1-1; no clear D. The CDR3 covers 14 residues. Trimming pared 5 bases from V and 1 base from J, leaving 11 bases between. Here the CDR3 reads CASSPNGWNTEAFF. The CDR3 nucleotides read TGTGCCAGCAGTCCCAACGGGTGGAACACTGAAGCTTTCTTT.

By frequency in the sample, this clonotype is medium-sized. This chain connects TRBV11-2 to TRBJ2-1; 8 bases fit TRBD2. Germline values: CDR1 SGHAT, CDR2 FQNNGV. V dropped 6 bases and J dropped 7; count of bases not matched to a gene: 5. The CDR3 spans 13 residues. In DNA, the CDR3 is TGTGCCAGCAGTGACCGGGGGGGGAATGAGCAGTTCTTC. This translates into CASSDRGGNEQFF.

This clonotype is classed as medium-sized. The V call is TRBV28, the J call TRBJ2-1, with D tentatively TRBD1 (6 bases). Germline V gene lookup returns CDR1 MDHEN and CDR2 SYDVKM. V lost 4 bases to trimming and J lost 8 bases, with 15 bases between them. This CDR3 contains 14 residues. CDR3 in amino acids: CASSSYSTGHEQFF. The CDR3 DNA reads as TGTGCCAGCAGTTCCTACTCGACAGGTCATGAGCAGTTCTTC.

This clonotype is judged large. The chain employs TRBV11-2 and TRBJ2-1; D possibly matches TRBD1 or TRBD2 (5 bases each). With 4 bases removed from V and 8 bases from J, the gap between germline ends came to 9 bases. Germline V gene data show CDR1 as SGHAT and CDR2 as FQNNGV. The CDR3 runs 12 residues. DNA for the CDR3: TGTGCCAGCAGCTGGGGGAGTTATGAGCAGTTCTTC. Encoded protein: CASSWGSYEQFF.

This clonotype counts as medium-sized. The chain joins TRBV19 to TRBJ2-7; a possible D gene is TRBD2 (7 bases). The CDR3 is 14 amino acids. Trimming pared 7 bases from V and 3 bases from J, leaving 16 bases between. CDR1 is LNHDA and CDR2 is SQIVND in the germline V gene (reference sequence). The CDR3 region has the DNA TGTGCCAGTACCCCAACGGGGGGCATCTACGAGCAGTACTTC. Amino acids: CASTPTGGIYEQYF.

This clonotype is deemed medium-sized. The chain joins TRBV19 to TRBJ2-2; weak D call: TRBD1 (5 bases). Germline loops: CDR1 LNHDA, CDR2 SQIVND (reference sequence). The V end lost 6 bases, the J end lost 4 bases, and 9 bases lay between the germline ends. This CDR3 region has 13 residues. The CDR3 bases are TGTGCCAGTAGCCCAGGGCCCACCGGGGAGCTGTTTTTT. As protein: CASSPGPTGELFF.

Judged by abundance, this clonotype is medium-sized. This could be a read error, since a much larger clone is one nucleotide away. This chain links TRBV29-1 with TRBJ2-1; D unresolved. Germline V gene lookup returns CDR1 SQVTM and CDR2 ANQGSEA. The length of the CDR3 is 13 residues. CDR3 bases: TGCAGCGTTGAGGATTCGATCCACAATGAGCAGCTCTTC. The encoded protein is CSVEDSIHNEQLF.

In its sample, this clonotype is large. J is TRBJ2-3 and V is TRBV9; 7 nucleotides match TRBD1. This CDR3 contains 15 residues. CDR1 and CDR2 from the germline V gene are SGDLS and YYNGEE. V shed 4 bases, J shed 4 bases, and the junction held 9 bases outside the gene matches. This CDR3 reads CASSQRGGASDTQYF. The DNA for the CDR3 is TGTGCCAGCAGCCAAAGAGGGGGCGCCTCAGATACGCAGTATTTT.

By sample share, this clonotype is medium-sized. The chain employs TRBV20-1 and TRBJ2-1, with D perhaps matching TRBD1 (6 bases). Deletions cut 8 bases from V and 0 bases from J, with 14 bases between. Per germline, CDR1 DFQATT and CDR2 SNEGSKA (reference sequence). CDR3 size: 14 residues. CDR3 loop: CSTLSDSSYNEQFF. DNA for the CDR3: TGCAGTACCCTATCGGACAGCTCCTACAATGAGCAGTTCTTC.

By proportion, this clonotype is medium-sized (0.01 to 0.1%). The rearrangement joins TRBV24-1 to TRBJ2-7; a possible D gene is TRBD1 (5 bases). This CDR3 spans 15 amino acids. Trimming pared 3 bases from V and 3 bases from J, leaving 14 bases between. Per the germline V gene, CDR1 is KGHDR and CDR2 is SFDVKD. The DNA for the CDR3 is TGTGCCACCAGTGATCCCGACTCAGGGTTCTACGAGCAGTACTTC. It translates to CATSDPDSGFYEQYF.

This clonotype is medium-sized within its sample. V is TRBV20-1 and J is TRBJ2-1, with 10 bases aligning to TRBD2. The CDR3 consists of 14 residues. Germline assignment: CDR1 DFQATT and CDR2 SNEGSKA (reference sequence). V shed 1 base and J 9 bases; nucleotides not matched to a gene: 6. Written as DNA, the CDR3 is TGCAGTGCTAGAGGGGCTAGCGGGAGCGGTGAGCAGTTCTTC. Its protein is CSARGASGSGEQFF.

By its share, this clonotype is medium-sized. The CDR3 spells CASIQGLQETQYF. The CDR3 region has the DNA TGTGCCAGCATTCAGGGCCTACAAGAGACCCAGTACTTC. This chain uses TRBV2 with TRBJ2-5, with a possible D match to TRBD1 (5 bases). This CDR3 has 13 amino acids. CDR1 and CDR2 from the germline V gene are SNHLY and FYNNEI. Trimming removed 7 bases at V and 2 bases at J, with 11 bases between. Supplemented by reference TRBV2 and TRBJ2-5, the full variable domain reads EPEVTQTPSHQVTQMGQEVILRCVPISNHLYFYWYRQILGQKVEFLVSFYNNEISEKSEIFDDQFSVERPDGSNFTLKIRSTKLEDSAMYFCASIQGLQETQYFGPGTRLLVL.

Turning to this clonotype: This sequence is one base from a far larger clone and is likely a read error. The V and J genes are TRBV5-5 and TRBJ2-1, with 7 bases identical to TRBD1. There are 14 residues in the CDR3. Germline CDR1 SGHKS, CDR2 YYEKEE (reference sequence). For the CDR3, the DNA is TGTGCCGGCAGCCTTTCCGGGACAGACAATGAGCAGTTCTTC. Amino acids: CAGSLSGTDNEQFF.

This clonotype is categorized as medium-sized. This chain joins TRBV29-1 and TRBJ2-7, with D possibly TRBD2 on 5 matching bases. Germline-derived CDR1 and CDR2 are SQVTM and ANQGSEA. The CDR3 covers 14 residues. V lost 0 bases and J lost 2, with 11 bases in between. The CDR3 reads CSVEDGDGTYEQYF. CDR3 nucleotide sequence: TGCAGCGTTGAAGACGGGGATGGAACCTACGAGCAGTACTTC.